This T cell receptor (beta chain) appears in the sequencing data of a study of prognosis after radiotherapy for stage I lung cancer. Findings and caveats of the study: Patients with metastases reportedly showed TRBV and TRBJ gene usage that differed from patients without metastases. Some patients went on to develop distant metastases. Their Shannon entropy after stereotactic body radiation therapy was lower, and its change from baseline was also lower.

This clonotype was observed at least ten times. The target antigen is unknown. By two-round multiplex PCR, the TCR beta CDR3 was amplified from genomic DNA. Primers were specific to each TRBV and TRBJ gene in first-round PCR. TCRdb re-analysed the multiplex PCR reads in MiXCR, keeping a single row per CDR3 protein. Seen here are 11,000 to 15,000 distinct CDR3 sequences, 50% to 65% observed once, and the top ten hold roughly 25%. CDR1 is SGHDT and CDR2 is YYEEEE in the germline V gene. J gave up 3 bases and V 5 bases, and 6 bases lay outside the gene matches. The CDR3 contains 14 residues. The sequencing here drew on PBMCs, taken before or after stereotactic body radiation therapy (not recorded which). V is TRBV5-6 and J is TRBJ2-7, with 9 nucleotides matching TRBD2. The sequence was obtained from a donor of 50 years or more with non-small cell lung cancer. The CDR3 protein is CASRASGTFYEQYF. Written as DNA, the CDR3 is TGTGCCAGCAGGGCTAGCGGGACATTCTACGAGCAGTACTTC.